This T cell receptor (beta chain) was sequenced during a study of T cell clonality in common variable immunodeficiency. The trim removed 5 bases at V and 2 bases at J, leaving 6 bases unmatched. This CDR3 contains 15 residues. Germline V gene sequence: CDR1 SEHNR, CDR2 FQNEAQ (reference sequence). Reduced serum IgG, IgA and/or IgM plus specific antibody deficiency defined CVID. Aged about 9 to 64 years, CVID subjects averaged about 39 years old. Blood came from CVID subjects not ill and not taking immunomodulatory or immunosuppressive medication. On this clone: Antigen: not known. With the read ending 3 residues before the CDR3 end, the germline J gene is used to fill in that end.

Repertoires were generated with immunoSEQ multiplex PCR, while TCRdb's copy carries only in-frame clones and drops some. This table holds over 30,000 clones with no singletons; the top ten claim approximately 30%. Study conclusions and caveats: In common variable immunodeficiency, TCR beta chains reportedly carried fewer deletions and N-nucleotide insertions. CVID patient heterogeneity limited repertoire-clinical complication correlations.

This clonotype originated in a human donor with common variable immunodeficiency. Sequencing was carried out using peripheral blood mononuclear cells. The rearrangement uses TRBV7-9 and TRBJ2-1; 7 nucleotides agree with TRBD2. CDR3 sequence reads: CASSPPGTTYNEQFF. CDR3 bases read: TGTGCCAGCAGCCCACCCGGGACTACCTACAATGAG.